These 5 T cell receptor beta chains originate from one sample sequenced in a study of blood T cell repertoires in COVID-19. Libraries were prepared by immunoSEQ multiplex PCR; TCRdb keeps only in-frame clonotypes and omits some of them. Seen here are 130,000 to 150,000 clones, less than 85% observed once, and the top ten hold around 6.8%. Sequenced input: peripheral blood. The receptors here all came from a human donor in a cohort sampled during active COVID-19.

J is TRBJ2-1 and V is TRBV7-9; D perhaps matches TRBD1 (6 bases). Germline V gives CDR1 SEHNR, CDR2 FQNEAQ (reference sequence). The CDR3 sequence is 11 residues long. Trimming pared 5 bases from V and 13 bases from J, leaving 12 bases between. The CDR3 DNA sequence: TGTGCCAGCAGCCGGGACACCGGCCAGTTCTTC. It specifies CASSRDTGQFF.

V usage is TRBV6-1 and J usage is TRBJ2-1, with TRBD2 identical over 7 bases. The CDR3 runs to 16 residues. V lost 0 bases, J lost 8 bases, and 10 bases stayed unmatched. Germline values: CDR1 MNHNS, CDR2 SASEGT. CDR3 in amino acids: CASSEAFRDYSHEQFF. CDR3 sequence (DNA): TGTGCCAGCAGTGAAGCGTTCCGGGACTATTCCCATGAGCAGTTCTTC.

The chain employs TRBV28 and TRBJ2-7; 10 bases agree with TRBD2. Germline V gene sequence: CDR1 MDHEN, CDR2 SYDVKM. The CDR3 is 14 amino acids. V lost 6 bases to trimming and J lost 1 base; unmatched junction nucleotides: 3. CDR3 in amino acids: CASSSGGGSYEQYF. For the CDR3, the DNA is TGTGCCAGCAGCAGCGGGGGGGGATCCTACGAGCAGTACTTC.

The chain joins TRBV3-1 (or the pseudogene TRBV3-2) to TRBJ2-3, with 7 bases fitting TRBD2. V lost 1 base, J lost 3 bases, and 4 bases stayed unmatched. Germline lookup yields CDR1 LGHDT and CDR2 YNNKEL (reference sequence). The CDR3 spans 15 residues. CDR3 region: CASSQVGGGTDTQYF. For the CDR3, the DNA is TGTGCCAGCAGCCAAGTGGGGGGAGGGACAGATACGCAGTATTTT.

This chain joins TRBV19 and TRBJ2-6; D gene uncertain. This CDR3 spans 14 amino acids. Looked up from germline, CDR1 is LNHDA and CDR2 is SQIVND (reference sequence). Trimming cost V 7 bases and J 1 base, with 8 bases left between them. CDR3 nucleotides: TGTGCCAGTATGGTCGGTTCTGGGGCCAACGTCCTGACTTTC. This gives the protein CASMVGSGANVLTF.